Included here is one T cell receptor (beta chain) sequence, with context. Its antigen is not known. Sequence at one end of the junction differs from germline and may be a read error. Other DNA sequences in this specimen translate into the identical CDR3. The CDR3 is made up of 14 amino acids. Germline values: CDR1 SGHVS, CDR2 FQNEAQ. This entry belongs to a study of cytomegalovirus exposure and HLA in healthy donors. Study conclusions and caveats: Equally common other TCR beta chains were less clonally expanded than HLA-associated ones, a later analysis found.

PCR amplification relied on 60 Vbeta primers (plus 13 Jbeta primers). Method: immunoSEQ multiplex PCR; TCRdb's copy keeps in-frame clones and lacks some. This repertoire shows tens of thousands of clones, 60% to 80% found once; its top ten account for approximately 2.3%. The sample taken for sequencing was PBMCs. The chain employs TRBV7-8 and TRBJ1-6; no definite D call. This sequence was found in a man between 35 and 55 years old in good health and CMV-seronegative. The DNA of the CDR3 is TGTGCCAGCAGCTTAGGTCCCCGTAATTCCCCCCTCCACTTT. Its translation is CASSLGPRNSPLHF.